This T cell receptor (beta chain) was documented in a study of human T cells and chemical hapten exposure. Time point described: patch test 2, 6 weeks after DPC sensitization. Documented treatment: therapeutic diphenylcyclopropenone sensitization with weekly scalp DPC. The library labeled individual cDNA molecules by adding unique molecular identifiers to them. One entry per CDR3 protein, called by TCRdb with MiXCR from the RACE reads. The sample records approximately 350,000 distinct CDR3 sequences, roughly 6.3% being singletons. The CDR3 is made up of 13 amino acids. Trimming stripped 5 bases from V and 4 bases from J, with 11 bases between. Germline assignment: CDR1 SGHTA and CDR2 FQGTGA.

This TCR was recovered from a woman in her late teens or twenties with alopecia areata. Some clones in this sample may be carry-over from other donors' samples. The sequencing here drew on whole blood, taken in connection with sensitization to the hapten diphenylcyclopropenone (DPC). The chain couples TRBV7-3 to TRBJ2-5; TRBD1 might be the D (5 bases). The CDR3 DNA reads TGTGCCAGCAGCCGTACCAGGGTAGAGACCCAGTACTTC. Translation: CASSRTRVETQYF.